Presented here are 28 T cell receptor beta chains from one specimen sequenced in a study of shared clonotypes between healthy human individuals. Data came from immunoSEQ multiplex PCR; TCRdb stores just in-frame clones and leaves some out. This sample has about 1 million clones, with around 76% found just once. The sample taken for sequencing was memory CD4+ T cells sorted from blood. Subset described: CD45RA-negative fraction. The origin of the receptors is a young man in good health.

Here the CDR3 DNA reads TGTGCCAGCAGGGACAGGGGGGGTGACAATCAGCCCCAGCATTTT. The encoded protein is CASRDRGGDNQPQHF. This chain connects TRBV28 to TRBJ1-5, with 10 bases lining up with TRBD1. V shed 6 bases and J 3 bases; nucleotides not matched to a gene: 5. CDR1 is MDHEN and CDR2 is SYDVKM in the germline V gene. The length of the CDR3 is 15 residues.

This clone came up a few times. The chain carries TRBV14 and TRBJ2-7, with D tentatively TRBD1 (5 bases). CDR1 SGHDN and CDR2 FVKESK come from the germline V gene. The CDR3 extends over 12 amino acids. Trimming took 9 bases from V and 2 from J, leaving 11 bases between them. This CDR3 is CARPPGTYEQYF. The CDR3 DNA sequence: TGTGCCAGGCCGCCAGGGACCTACGAGCAGTACTTC.

The J gene is TRBJ2-1, the V gene TRBV4-2; the D gene is possibly TRBD2 (7 bases). This CDR3 is built from 18 residues. Trimming stripped 4 bases from V and 0 bases from J, with 19 bases between. Germline V gene data show CDR1 as LGHNA and CDR2 as YNFKEQ. The CDR3 coding sequence is TGTGCCAGCAGCCGGGGGGGCTCTTCGGGTAACTCCTACAATGAGCAGTTCTTC. Protein: CASSRGGSSGNSYNEQFF.

This chain connects TRBV19 to TRBJ2-3; no clear D gene. The CDR3 is 16 residues long. Trimming removed 6 bases from V and 0 bases from J, with 16 bases in between. In germline, CDR1 is LNHDA, CDR2 SQIVND (reference sequence). The CDR3 sequence is CASRPVFGPSTDTQYF. For the CDR3, the DNA is TGTGCCAGTAGGCCGGTTTTCGGACCTAGCACAGATACGCAGTATTTT.

The chain combines TRBV4-2 with TRBJ1-5; TRBD1 might be the D (5 bases). Looked up from germline, CDR1 is LGHNA and CDR2 is YNFKEQ. The CDR3 has 19 residues. V was trimmed by 1 base and J by 1 base, leaving 20 bases between them. CDR3 sequence (DNA): TGTGCCAGCAGCCAAGGCTCGGTCGTCTCTGGGGCGAGCAATCAGCCCCAGCATTTT. It codes for CASSQGSVVSGASNQPQHF.

As for this clone: This CDR3 is also generated by other DNA sequences in the sample. This chain connects TRBV6-1 to TRBJ2-1; TRBD2 agrees at 9 bases. The V gene's germline CDR1 is MNHNS and CDR2 SASEGT. V shed 3 bases, J shed 3 bases, and the junction held 0 bases outside the gene matches. The CDR3 extends over 14 amino acids. The CDR3 protein is CASSDSGSYNEQFF. Here the CDR3 DNA reads TGTGCCAGCAGTGATAGCGGGAGCTACAATGAGCAGTTCTTC.

Only one count was recorded for this clone. CDR3: CAISDAGYGYTF. CDR3 in DNA: TGTGCCATCAGTGACGCAGGCTATGGCTACACCTTC. The chain joins TRBV10-3 to TRBJ1-2; D unresolved. Germline assignment: CDR1 ENHRY and CDR2 SYGVKD. The CDR3 runs 12 residues. With 3 bases removed from V and 4 bases from J, the gap between germline ends came to 6 bases.

This clone was counted a single time. V is TRBV23-1 and J is TRBJ2-3, with 10 bases that match TRBD2. TRBV23-1 is filed as an ORF, its function uncertain. V dropped 2 bases and J dropped 0; count of bases not matched to a gene: 5. The CDR3 totals 17 residues. The CDR3 DNA reads TGCGCCAGCAGTCAACCCTGGACTAGCGGAAGCACAGATACGCAGTATTTT. Protein: CASSQPWTSGSTDTQYF.

J is TRBJ2-5 and V is TRBV9; D gene uncertain. V was cut by 0 bases and J by 2 bases, with 20 bases left in between. CDR3 size: 18 residues. Germline V lookup: CDR1 SGDLS, CDR2 YYNGEE. Here the CDR3 DNA reads TGTGCCAGCAGCGTAGCCCCTCGGGCAGGCACCGCTCAAGAGACCCAGTACTTC. It translates to CASSVAPRAGTAQETQYF.

This sequence joins TRBV7-9 and TRBJ2-7; D may be TRBD1 (6 bases). This CDR3 is built from 15 residues. The V end lost 7 bases, the J end lost 1 base, and 17 bases lay between the germline ends. In germline, CDR1 is SEHNR, CDR2 FQNEAQ (reference sequence). CDR3 amino acids: CASTVLDSQSYEQYF. DNA of the CDR3: TGTGCCAGCACCGTCCTGGACAGCCAGTCCTACGAGCAGTACTTC.

Remarks on this clone: Other DNA sequences of this sample code for an identical CDR3. This rearrangement joins TRBV7-2 to TRBJ1-3; D gene uncertain. CDR3 size: 14 residues. Germline CDR1 and CDR2: SGHTA and FQGNSA. Deletions cut 3 bases from V and 3 bases from J, with 9 bases between. The CDR3 DNA follows: TGTGCCAGCAGCTTGGGAGGAGGTGGAAACACCATATATTTT. Translation gives CASSLGGGGNTIYF.

J is TRBJ2-2 and V is TRBV10-1, with 7 positions matching TRBD1. CDR3 length: 16 amino acids. V trimming: 6 bases; J trimming: 7 bases; junction bases outside the gene matches: 14. Germline assignment: CDR1 WNHNN and CDR2 SYGVQD (reference sequence). The CDR3 protein is CASRSSREGGVGELFF. CDR3 sequence (DNA): TGCGCCAGCAGGAGCAGCAGGGAAGGGGGCGTCGGGGAGCTGTTTTTT.

The chain combines TRBV2 with TRBJ1-5; TRBD1 matches at 9 bases. This CDR3 comprises 14 residues. Trimming took 6 bases from V and 4 from J; bases not matched to a gene: 4. From germline, CDR1 is SNHLY and CDR2 FYNNEI. CDR3 bases: TGTGCCAGCAGCCTCGGGACAGGGAATCAGCCCCAGCATTTT. This sequence encodes CASSLGTGNQPQHF.

The rearrangement links TRBV10-2 to TRBJ2-3, with 9 bases lining up with TRBD2. The germline gives CDR1 WSHSY, CDR2 SAAADI. V lost 0 bases, J lost 5 bases, and 6 bases stayed unmatched. This CDR3 contains 16 residues. DNA of the CDR3: TGCGCCAGCAGTGAGTCATGGCGGGGGGGCGAAGATACGCAGTATTTT. Amino acids: CASSESWRGGEDTQYF.

This clone was observed a few times. Other nucleotide sequences in the sample specify the same CDR3. This rearrangement joins TRBV18 to TRBJ2-2; D unresolved. Trimming cost V 1 base and J 0 bases, with 6 bases left between them. CDR1 KGHSH and CDR2 LQKENI come from the germline V gene. This CDR3 is built from 15 residues. The CDR3 nucleotides read TGTGCCAGCTCACCACAGGCTACGAACACCGGGGAGCTGTTTTTT. Translating gives CASSPQATNTGELFF.

CDR3 region: CASSLGDLGGTGELFF. CDR3 coding DNA: TGTGCCAGCAGCTTAGGGGATCTCGGAGGGACCGGGGAGCTGTTTTTT. The chain joins TRBV7-9 to TRBJ2-2, with D maybe TRBD2 (6 bases). The CDR3 consists of 16 residues. CDR1 and CDR2 (germline): SEHNR, FQNEAQ (reference sequence). V lost 1 base, J lost 5 bases, and 14 bases lay in between.

The chain links TRBV19 to TRBJ1-2; D ambiguous. Deletions cut 4 bases from V and 6 bases from J, with 15 bases between. The CDR3 covers 14 residues. Germline lookup yields CDR1 LNHDA and CDR2 SQIVND (reference sequence). The CDR3 DNA reads as TGTGCCAGTAGTACTCCACAGCGGCGGGATGGCTACACCTTC. Amino acids: CASSTPQRRDGYTF. The complete variable domain, with remaining parts taken from reference TRBV19 and TRBJ1-2, reads DGGITQSPKYLFRKEGQNVTLSCEQNLNHDAMYWYRQDPGQGLRLIYYSQIVNDFQKGDIAEGYSVSREKKESFPLTVTSAQKNPTAFYLCASSTPQRRDGYTFGSGTRLTVV.

V is TRBV6-1 and J is TRBJ1-5; the D gene is possibly TRBD1 (5 bases). CDR1 MNHNS and CDR2 SASEGT come from the germline V gene. The CDR3 covers 15 residues. The V gene lost 6 bases and the J gene lost 5 bases, with 17 bases spanning the gap. The CDR3 reads CASRGGGKTHQPQHF. CDR3 sequence (DNA): TGTGCCAGCAGGGGGGGAGGAAAGACGCATCAGCCCCAGCATTTT.

This chain connects TRBV6-1 to TRBJ2-3; possibly TRBD1 for D (5 bases). The CDR3 runs 16 residues. CDR1 and CDR2 (germline): MNHNS, SASEGT. V lost 4 bases and J 2 bases, leaving 16 bases between the germline ends. The CDR3 DNA reads TGTGCCAGCAGTGCCCGGGTGCAGGGTGTCACAGATACGCAGTATTTT. Its protein product is CASSARVQGVTDTQYF.

V usage is TRBV18 and J usage is TRBJ2-5, with TRBD2 matching over 10 bases. Germline assignment: CDR1 KGHSH and CDR2 LQKENI. After removal of 3 bases from V and 5 bases from J, the junction contained 9 bases not matched to a gene. The CDR3 loop spans 16 amino acids. The CDR3 DNA is TGTGCCAGCTCACCTAGCCTAGCGGGAGAATTGGAGACCCAGTACTTC. This encodes CASSPSLAGELETQYF.

The chain joins TRBV29-1 to TRBJ2-7; the D is unclear. Trimming left V 6 bases short and J 0 bases short, with 15 bases between. The V gene's germline CDR1 is SQVTM and CDR2 ANQGSEA. The CDR3 sequence is 14 residues long. This CDR3 is CSVMPRPGSYEQYF. The CDR3 nucleotides read TGCAGCGTCATGCCCAGACCCGGCTCCTACGAGCAGTACTTC.

The chain joins TRBV19 to TRBJ1-6, with D perhaps matching TRBD1 (5 bases). The germline V gene has CDR1 LNHDA and CDR2 SQIVND (reference sequence). The CDR3 consists of 17 residues. Deletions cut 6 bases from V and 0 bases from J, with 15 bases between. CDR3 nucleotide sequence: TGTGCCAGTAGCCAGGGTGTAAAGAGCTCCTATAATTCACCCCTCCACTTT. Protein: CASSQGVKSSYNSPLHF.

The chain is built from TRBV5-1 and TRBJ2-3; D unresolved. The ends were cut back, 6 bases at V and 10 bases at J, with 24 bases in the middle. This CDR3 has 15 amino acids. The germline V gene has CDR1 SGHRS and CDR2 YFSETQ. CDR3 sequence reads: CASTPETGLLEAQYF. The CDR3 nucleotides read TGCGCCAGCACACCGGAGACGGGCCTTTTAGAGGCGCAGTATTTT.

V gene TRBV2 combines with J gene TRBJ1-2; the D is unclear. V dropped 7 bases and J dropped 7 bases, with 10 bases sitting between them. The CDR3 loop spans 11 amino acids. CDR1 and CDR2 from the germline V gene are SNHLY and FYNNEI. CDR3 protein: CASTGYRGYTF. The CDR3 bases are TGTGCCAGCACTGGGTATCGTGGCTACACCTTC.

This chain links TRBV9 with TRBJ2-3; D possibly matches TRBD1 or TRBD2 (6 bases each). V dropped 4 bases and J dropped 2 bases, with 17 bases sitting between them. The CDR3 runs to 16 residues. Germline V gene data show CDR1 as SGDLS and CDR2 as YYNGEE. The CDR3 reads CASSNRRGQPTDTQYF. The CDR3 coding sequence is TGTGCCAGCAGCAACCGGAGGGGACAACCCACAGATACGCAGTATTTT. Drawing the rest from reference TRBV9 and TRBJ2-3, the complete variable domain is DSGVTQTPKHLITATGQRVTLRCSPRSGDLSVYWYQQSLDQGLQFLIQYYNGEERAKGNILERFSAQQFPDLHSELNLSSLELGDSALYFCASSNRRGQPTDTQYFGPGTRLTVL.

This clone has just a few counts. The chain has TRBV7-6 and TRBJ2-5; no reliable D call. This CDR3 comprises 14 residues. Per the germline V gene, CDR1 is SGHVS and CDR2 is FNYEAQ. V gave up 0 bases and J gave up 4 bases, with 9 bases separating them. The CDR3 DNA is TGTGCCAGCAGCTTAGCGCTAATCGGAGAGACCCAGTACTTC. Its translation: CASSLALIGETQYF.

The chain is built from TRBV29-1 and TRBJ1-6, with 10 bases matching TRBD1. Germline-derived CDR1 and CDR2 are SQVTM and ANQGSEA. The CDR3 has 12 amino acids. Germline trimming cut 7 bases from V and 8 bases from J; bases unmatched to any gene: 2. The CDR3, as DNA: TGCAGCGCCGGGACAGGGGATTCACCCCTCCACTTT. As protein: CSAGTGDSPLHF.

This CDR3 reads CATVRGNGNTIYF. The CDR3 DNA reads TGTGCCACCGTAAGGGGGAATGGAAACACCATATATTTT. This chain uses TRBV28 with TRBJ1-3; D is perhaps TRBD1 (6 bases). The CDR3 length is 13 residues. V lost 10 bases to trimming and J lost 3 bases, with 13 bases between them. Germline lookup yields CDR1 MDHEN and CDR2 SYDVKM.